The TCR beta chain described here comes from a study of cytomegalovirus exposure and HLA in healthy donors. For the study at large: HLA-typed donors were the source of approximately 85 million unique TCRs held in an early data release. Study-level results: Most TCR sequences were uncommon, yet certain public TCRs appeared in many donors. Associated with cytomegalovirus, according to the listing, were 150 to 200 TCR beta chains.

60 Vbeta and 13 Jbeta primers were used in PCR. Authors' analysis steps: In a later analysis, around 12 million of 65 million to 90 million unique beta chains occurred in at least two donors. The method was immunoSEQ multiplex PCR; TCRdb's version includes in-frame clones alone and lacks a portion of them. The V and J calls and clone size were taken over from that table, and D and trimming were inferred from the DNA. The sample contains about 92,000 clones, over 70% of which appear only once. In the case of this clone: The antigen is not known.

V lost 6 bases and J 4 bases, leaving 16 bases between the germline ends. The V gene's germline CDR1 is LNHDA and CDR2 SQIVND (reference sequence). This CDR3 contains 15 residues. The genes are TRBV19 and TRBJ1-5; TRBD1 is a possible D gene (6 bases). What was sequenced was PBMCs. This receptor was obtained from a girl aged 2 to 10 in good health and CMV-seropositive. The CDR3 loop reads CASSPPGTLNQPQHF. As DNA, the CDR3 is TGTGCCAGTAGCCCGCCCGGGACACTAAATCAGCCCCAGCATTTT. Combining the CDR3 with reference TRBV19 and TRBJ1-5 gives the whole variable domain DGGITQSPKYLFRKEGQNVTLSCEQNLNHDAMYWYRQDPGQGLRLIYYSQIVNDFQKGDIAEGYSVSREKKESFPLTVTSAQKNPTAFYLCASSPPGTLNQPQHFGDGTRLSIL.